This T cell receptor (beta chain) comes out of a study of T cells in Graves' hyperthyroidism and ophthalmopathy. In this sample, this clonotype is medium-sized. Its specificity is unknown. The CDR3 contains 13 residues. Germline CDR1 SGHTA, CDR2 FQGTGA. V lost 5 bases and J lost 5; bases outside the gene matches: 3. RNA transcripts served as the template for amplifying TCR beta CDR3 regions. An initial round of RT-PCR targeting the TCR CDR3 relied on the HTBI primer set. TCRdb passed the multiplex PCR reads through MiXCR, listing each CDR3 protein once. The sample holds approximately 30,000 distinct CDR3 sequences, 45% to 55% seen once. Regarding the study as a whole: The model predicted ophthalmopathy a median approximately 6.3 months before onset. Within blood appeared most thyroid clonotypes that had expanded above 0.001.

This chain connects TRBV7-3 to TRBJ1-5; 7 bases agree with TRBD1. The specimen sequenced was blood. The clonotype comes from a woman aged 40 to 50 with Graves' ophthalmopathy. CDR3 coding DNA: TGTGCCAGCAGCCAAGACAGGGATCAGCCCCAGCATTTT. Encoded protein: CASSQDRDQPQHF.